The present T cell receptor (beta chain) was sequenced within a study of vaccination and CD4 T cells after COVID-19. On the study more broadly: Samples taken post-COVID came a median about 98 days after diagnosis, ranging from 35 to 161. Study observations and caveats: The rise in median SARS-CoV-2-reactive clonotypes, from around 20 to 38, was not significant. Spike mono-reactivity held for 304 of 307 vaccine-specific clones in convalescent patients.

Noted treatment: 10-day PBMC culture with coronavirus spike peptide pools or control peptides (ViraFEST assay). A word on this clonotype: Its antigen is not identified.

Oncomine TCR Beta short-read sequencing was applied to DNA from cultured CD4+ T cells. Using its own MiXCR run on the PCR reads, TCRdb lists one record per CDR3 protein. The sample lists more than 15,000 distinct CDR3 sequences, roughly 55% occurring once. Trimming took off 8 bases at V and 4 bases at J, with 17 bases between the two ends. Per germline, CDR1 MDHEN and CDR2 SYDVKM. This CDR3 has 14 amino acids. Sequencing was done on a sample of CD4+ T cells from blood, cultured in vitro. J is TRBJ1-2 and V is TRBV28; no reliable D call. This clonotype was obtained from a human donor who had recovered from COVID-19. CDR3 bases: TGTGCCAGCCGCCCCTCACGGGCCCCCTATGGCTACACCTTC. Protein product: CASRPSRAPYGYTF.